These T cell receptor beta chains were read from a single sample in a study of blood T cell repertoires in COVID-19. The table came from immunoSEQ multiplex PCR; TCRdb's copy has only in-frame clones and leaves some out. The data contain roughly 100,000 clones, around 88% of them singletons. The source material was peripheral blood. The receptors here all came from a human donor in a cohort sampled during active COVID-19. Each CDR3 is given with its conserved first and last residue. A D gene is named only where the DNA matches it firmly. Clone size is shown for a subset of rows, as once, few, many or a class of expanded clone.

V: TRBV5-5; J: TRBJ2-1; D: TRBD2; size: NA; CDR3: CASSSRTSFNEQFF; DNA: TGTGCCAGCAGCTCCCGGACTAGCTTCAATGAGCAGTTCTTC
V: TRBV30; J: TRBJ2-2; D: NA; size: NA; CDR3: CAWTADRTGELFF; DNA: TGTGCCTGGACCGCCGACAGAACCGGGGAGCTGTTTTTT
V: TRBV3-1/TRBV3-2; J: TRBJ2-1; D: TRBD1; size: NA; CDR3: CASSRQGVINEQFF; DNA: TGTGCCAGCAGCCGACAGGGGGTCATCAATGAGCAGTTCTTC
V: TRBV5-1; J: TRBJ1-6; D: TRBD1; size: NA; CDR3: CASSLGTVNSPLHF; DNA: TGCGCCAGCAGCTTAGGGACAGTAAATTCACCCCTCCACTTT
V: TRBV6-5; J: TRBJ1-2; D: TRBD1; size: NA; CDR3: CASRPTGNYGYTF; DNA: TGTGCCAGCAGGCCGACAGGGAACTATGGCTACACCTTC
V: TRBV27; J: TRBJ1-2; D: NA; size: NA; CDR3: CASRPQIIGARGYGYTF; DNA: TGTGCCAGCAGGCCCCAAATTATCGGGGCGCGGGGCTATGGCTACACCTTC
V: TRBV28; J: TRBJ2-1; D: NA; size: once; CDR3: CASCPGSFGGEQFF; DNA: TGTGCCAGCTGCCCCGGGTCCTTCGGGGGTGAGCAGTTCTTC
V: TRBV3-1/TRBV3-2; J: TRBJ2-5; D: TRBD2; size: NA; CDR3: CASSQGLAGNQETQYF; DNA: TGTGCCAGCAGCCAAGGACTAGCGGGGAACCAAGAGACCCAGTACTTC
V: TRBV4-1; J: TRBJ2-3; D: TRBD2; size: NA; CDR3: CASSQRTSGGGLRTDTQYF; DNA: TGCGCCAGCAGCCAAAGAACTAGCGGGGGGGGCCTTCGGACAGATACGCAGTATTTT
V: TRBV19; J: TRBJ1-2; D: NA; size: NA; CDR3: CASSVGGTHYRYTF; DNA: TGTGCCAGTAGTGTCGGGGGAACGCACTATCGCTACACCTTC
V: TRBV28; J: TRBJ1-2; D: TRBD1; size: NA; CDR3: CASSPDRDGYGYTF; DNA: TGTGCCAGCAGTCCCGACAGGGATGGCTATGGCTACACCTTC
V: TRBV4-2; J: TRBJ2-3; D: TRBD2; size: NA; CDR3: CASSPRTSGHTDTQYF; DNA: TGTGCCAGCAGCCCACGGACTAGCGGACACACAGATACGCAGTATTTT
V: TRBV5-1; J: TRBJ2-1; D: TRBD2; size: NA; CDR3: CASSALLAGAGNEQFF; DNA: TGCGCCAGCAGCGCCCTACTAGCGGGAGCGGGGAATGAGCAGTTCTTC
V: TRBV15; J: TRBJ1-6; D: NA; size: NA; CDR3: CATSWASSYNSPLHF; DNA: TGTGCCACCAGCTGGGCGAGCTCCTATAATTCACCCCTCCACTTT
V: TRBV19; J: TRBJ2-5; D: TRBD2; size: NA; CDR3: CASRSSGSQETQYF; DNA: TGTGCCAGTAGGTCTAGCGGCTCCCAAGAGACCCAGTACTTC
V: TRBV9; J: TRBJ2-3; D: TRBD1; size: NA; CDR3: CASSADRDRGTDTQYF; DNA: TGTGCCAGCAGCGCCGACCGGGACAGGGGGACAGATACGCAGTATTTT
V: TRBV10-2; J: TRBJ1-6; D: TRBD1; size: NA; CDR3: CASRGQGRDSPLHF; DNA: TGCGCCAGCAGGGGACAGGGAAGGGATTCACCCCTCCACTTT
V: TRBV11-2; J: TRBJ2-7; D: TRBD2; size: NA; CDR3: CASSLAGTSAWGQYF; DNA: TGTGCCAGCAGCTTAGCCGGGACTAGCGCATGGGGGCAGTACTTC
V: TRBV30; J: TRBJ2-3; D: NA; size: NA; CDR3: CAWGKRGDTQYF; DNA: TGTGCCTGGGGGAAACGGGGGGATACGCAGTATTTT
V: TRBV4-1; J: TRBJ2-7; D: NA; size: NA; CDR3: CASGGYPSYEQYF; DNA: TGCGCCAGCGGGGGGTATCCTTCCTACGAGCAGTACTTC
V: TRBV6-2/TRBV6-3; J: TRBJ2-7; D: TRBD2; size: NA; CDR3: CASSYWTTSGSSYEQYF; DNA: TGTGCCAGCAGTTACTGGACTACTAGCGGGAGCTCCTACGAGCAGTACTTC
V: TRBV20-1; J: TRBJ2-7; D: NA; size: few; CDR3: CSASGGAAEQYF; DNA: TGCAGTGCTAGTGGGGGAGCTGCCGAGCAGTACTTC
V: TRBV5-5; J: TRBJ2-2; D: TRBD2; size: few; CDR3: CASSTATSGKNTGELFF; DNA: TGTGCCAGCAGCACCGCGACTAGCGGGAAAAACACCGGGGAGCTGTTTTTT
V: TRBV6-1; J: TRBJ2-7; D: NA; size: NA; CDR3: CASSEDPRGKGYEQYF; DNA: TGTGCCAGCAGTGAAGACCCCCGAGGGAAGGGCTACGAGCAGTACTTC
V: TRBV5-1; J: TRBJ1-2; D: TRBD1; size: NA; CDR3: CASSLGGQGGYGYTF; DNA: TGCGCCAGCAGCTTGGGCGGACAGGGTGGATATGGCTACACCTTC
V: TRBV19; J: TRBJ2-5; D: NA; size: NA; CDR3: CASSISRETQYF; DNA: TGTGCCAGTAGTATATCGAGGGAGACCCAGTACTTC
V: TRBV7-2; J: TRBJ2-7; D: TRBD1; size: NA; CDR3: CASSSQGAPTYEQYF; DNA: TGTGCCAGCAGCTCACAGGGGGCCCCAACCTACGAGCAGTACTTC
V: TRBV4-2; J: TRBJ2-1; D: TRBD2; size: NA; CDR3: CASSRTSGTLYNEQFF; DNA: TGTGCCAGCAGCCGGACCAGCGGGACTTTGTACAATGAGCAGTTCTTC
V: TRBV5-1; J: TRBJ2-7; D: TRBD1; size: NA; CDR3: CASSTDGQGYEQYF; DNA: TGCGCCAGCAGCACGGACGGACAGGGTTACGAGCAGTACTTC
V: TRBV6-5; J: TRBJ2-3; D: TRBD2; size: NA; CDR3: CASSYSGGRGADTQYF; DNA: TGTGCCAGCAGTTACTCGGGCGGGAGAGGAGCAGATACGCAGTATTTT
V: TRBV9; J: TRBJ2-7; D: TRBD1; size: NA; CDR3: CASSVGGTGPYEQYF; DNA: TGTGCCAGCAGCGTAGGGGGGACAGGGCCCTACGAGCAGTACTTC
V: TRBV14; J: TRBJ2-7; D: TRBD1; size: NA; CDR3: CANKESRTGPSYEQYF; DNA: TGTGCCAACAAAGAATCTCGGACAGGGCCTTCCTACGAGCAGTACTTC
V: TRBV28; J: TRBJ2-5; D: NA; size: NA; CDR3: CASTRRETQYF; DNA: TGTGCCAGCACTCGGCGGGAGACCCAGTACTTC
V: TRBV12-3/TRBV12-4; J: TRBJ1-2; D: NA; size: NA; CDR3: CASSWTVNFGYTF; DNA: TGTGCCAGCAGCTGGACAGTGAATTTTGGCTACACCTTC
V: TRBV11-2; J: TRBJ2-7; D: NA; size: once; CDR3: CASSLRTLRPPIEQYF; DNA: TGTGCCAGCAGCCTGCGGACACTCCGGCCCCCCATCGAGCAGTACTTC
V: TRBV15; J: TRBJ2-2; D: NA; size: NA; CDR3: CATSRVSDPNTGELFF; DNA: TGTGCCACCAGCAGAGTAAGCGATCCGAACACCGGGGAGCTGTTTTTT
V: TRBV27; J: TRBJ2-1; D: NA; size: NA; CDR3: CASSLSEVPTYNEQFF; DNA: TGTGCCAGCAGTTTATCGGAGGTCCCTACCTACAATGAGCAGTTCTTC
V: TRBV6-5; J: TRBJ1-1; D: NA; size: NA; CDR3: CATRYTRNTEAFF; DNA: TGTGCCACCCGTTACACCAGGAACACTGAAGCTTTCTTT
V: TRBV3-1/TRBV3-2; J: TRBJ2-7; D: TRBD2; size: NA; CDR3: CASSRGTSSYEQYF; DNA: TGTGCCAGCAGCCGTGGGACTAGCTCCTACGAGCAGTACTTC
V: TRBV18; J: TRBJ2-5; D: TRBD1; size: NA; CDR3: CASSRSGTGGFETQYF; DNA: TGTGCCAGCTCACGATCCGGGACAGGGGGCTTCGAGACCCAGTACTTC